Shown below are 10 T cell receptor beta chains from a single sample sequenced in a study of T cell responses to AZD1222 COVID-19 vaccine listed by TCRdb under 2021. The library was made by the immunoSEQ multiplex PCR assay. In its TCRdb copy, this immuneACCESS table keeps in-frame sequences only and misses some clones. Where compared with another copy, unresolved V genes explain less than half of these, and the others have no known cause. The sample records over 100,000 clones, 70% to 90% of which are singletons. Roughly 2.4% of the sample is in the top ten clones. The time point label, as the study defines it: baseline before first vaccination. The sample in question was peripheral blood, obtained on day 0 of AZD1222 vaccination. These receptors originate from an adult in good health.

This chain links TRBV9 with TRBJ2-7; 8 bases are shared with TRBD2. CDR1 SGDLS and CDR2 YYNGEE come from the germline V gene. The CDR3 length is 15 residues. V lost 0 bases, J lost 4 bases, and 6 bases stayed unmatched. The chain's CDR3 is CASSVGVSGVYEQYF. The CDR3 DNA sequence: TGTGCCAGCAGCGTAGGGGTTAGCGGGGTTTACGAGCAGTACTTC.

The CDR3: CASSRGPSTYEQYF. The DNA for the CDR3 is TGTGCCAGCAGCCGGGGACCTTCCACCTACGAGCAGTACTTC. This chain links TRBV3-1 (or the pseudogene TRBV3-2) with TRBJ2-7; either TRBD1 or TRBD2 may supply D (5 bases each). Trimming pared 4 bases from V and 2 bases from J, leaving 12 bases between. The CDR3 loop spans 14 amino acids. Germline CDR1 reads LGHDT; CDR2 reads YNNKEL (reference sequence).

The chain joins TRBV7-2 to TRBJ1-4; D uncertain. The V and J ends lost 1 base and 0 bases respectively, with 12 bases between them. CDR1 and CDR2 (germline): SGHTA, FQGNSA. The CDR3 loop spans 17 amino acids. In DNA, the CDR3 is TGTGCCAGCAGCTTAGGTCTCGGACGGACAACTAATGAAAAACTGTTTTTT. Its protein product is CASSLGLGRTTNEKLFF.

The V call is TRBV19, the J call TRBJ2-3; no clear D. The germline V gene has CDR1 LNHDA and CDR2 SQIVND (reference sequence). The V end was cut by 1 base, the J end by 4 bases, with 6 bases between. The CDR3 consists of 13 residues. The CDR3 DNA sequence: TGTGCCAGTAGTATAGCGAGAGCAGATACGCAGTATTTT. It encodes CASSIARADTQYF.

CDR3 DNA sequence: TGTGCCAGCATTCAACCTCGGGGGAGCACAGATACGCAGTATTTT. Its translation: CASIQPRGSTDTQYF. The J gene is TRBJ2-3, the V gene TRBV28; D may be TRBD2 (6 bases). Germline V lookup: CDR1 MDHEN, CDR2 SYDVKM. The CDR3 runs 15 residues. V was clipped by 7 bases and J by 0 bases, with 14 bases between them.

This clone was observed once. This chain connects TRBV20-1 to TRBJ2-7, with a possible D match to TRBD2 (7 bases). Germline loops: CDR1 DFQATT, CDR2 SNEGSKA (reference sequence). The CDR3 is 15 amino acids. V lost 3 bases and J lost 3, with 18 bases in between. CDR3 in amino acids: CSASLYGGLGYEQYF. The CDR3 region has the DNA TGCAGTGCTAGTCTTTACGGGGGGCTCGGCTACGAGCAGTACTTC.

The CDR3 DNA sequence: TGTGCCAGCAGCGCGACAGGGAAGGGGTATGGCTACACCTTC. This sequence encodes CASSATGKGYGYTF. The chain couples TRBV5-6 to TRBJ1-2; 7 bases agree with TRBD1. V lost 4 bases to trimming and J lost 5 bases; unmatched junction nucleotides: 8. Germline CDR1 SGHDT, CDR2 YYEEEE. This CDR3 region has 14 residues.

This clone was counted a few times. The chain links TRBV7-9 to TRBJ2-7; tentatively, D is TRBD1 (6 bases). CDR1 and CDR2 (germline): SEHNR, FQNEAQ (reference sequence). This CDR3 is 14 amino acids long. V shed 5 bases and J shed 4 bases, with 15 bases lying between them. CDR3 in amino acids: CASSREGELYEQYF. In nucleotides, the CDR3 is TGTGCCAGCAGCCGCGAGGGGGAACTATACGAGCAGTACTTC.

J is TRBJ1-2 and V is TRBV19; D unresolved. CDR1 and CDR2 from the germline V gene are LNHDA and SQIVND (reference sequence). This CDR3 has 14 amino acids. V lost 3 bases and J lost 2, with 10 bases in between. As DNA, the CDR3 is TGTGCCAGTAGTATGGCCTTCTCGAACTATGGCTACACCTTC. This encodes CASSMAFSNYGYTF.

CDR3 bases: TGTGCCAGCAGCCGACTAGCGGGGATGGGGCTGTACGAGCAGTACTTC. It yields the protein CASSRLAGMGLYEQYF. The genes are TRBV3-1 (or the pseudogene TRBV3-2) and TRBJ2-7, with TRBD2 matching over 11 bases. CDR1 and CDR2 (germline): LGHDT, YNNKEL (reference sequence). CDR3 length: 16 amino acids. V trimming: 4 bases; J trimming: 4 bases; junction bases outside the gene matches: 9.